This TCR beta chain was found in a study of cytomegalovirus exposure and HLA in healthy donors. Whole-study findings and limits: In a later analysis, DRB1 alleles had the most associated TCRs; HLA-C alleles the fewest. Per a prior analysis, the majority of TCR beta V segments were productive roughly 90% or roughly 30% of the time.

With 60 Vbeta and 13 Jbeta primers, the PCR was carried out. Original handling: Approximately 12 million of 75 million to 85 million unique TCR beta chains were shared, per a later count. Repertoires were generated with immunoSEQ multiplex PCR, while TCRdb's copy carries only in-frame clones and drops some. Clone size and the V and J calls come from that table; the DNA yielded D and trimming. Of more than 150,000 clones in the sample, 60% to 85% were seen once. Regarding this clone: Its target is unknown.

Sequencing was done on a sample of PBMCs. This sequence was found in a woman aged 45 to 65 in good health and CMV-seropositive.

In DNA form, the CDR3 reads TGCGCCAGCAGTTCGCCGGGAGGGCCGGCCAAAAACATTCAGTACTTC. As protein: CASSSPGGPAKNIQYF. This chain connects TRBV10-1 to TRBJ2-4; 8 positions agree with TRBD2. CDR1 and CDR2 (germline): WNHNN, SYGVQD (reference sequence). The trim removed 5 bases at V and 1 base at J, leaving 7 bases unmatched. This CDR3 spans 16 amino acids.